The rows below give T cell receptor beta chains drawn from one sample of a study of OX40 agonist ivuxolimab in advanced cancers. Assay used: immunoSEQ multiplex PCR; TCRdb lists only in-frame clones, some missing. This table has about 38,000 clones, over 60% appearing once. This specimen consisted of CD4+ or CD8+ T cells sorted from blood, obtained in a trial of the OX40 agonist ivuxolimab. The source of these receptors is an adult with an advanced solid tumor such as melanoma, head and neck, liver or kidney cancer. CDR3s include the opening cysteine and the closing phenylalanine or tryptophan. Each record gives: D gene, CDR3 length, J gene, V gene, clone size, CDR3 DNA, CDR3 protein. The D gene is left open where the match is weak. Clone size is not always given. Where it is, it says once, few, many or a class for expanded clones.

D: TRBD1; length: 14; J: TRBJ1-5; V: TRBV7-8; size: .; DNA: TGTGCCAGCAGCTCGGACAGGGGCAATCAGCCCCAGCATTTT; CDR3: CASSSDRGNQPQHF
D: TRBD1; length: 16; J: TRBJ2-5; V: TRBV6-6; size: .; DNA: TGTGCCAGCAGGTACAATAGAGGGGGCGCGGAAGAGACCCAGTACTTC; CDR3: CASRYNRGGAEETQYF
D: .; length: 18; J: TRBJ1-4; V: TRBV5-6; size: .; DNA: TGTGCCAGCAGCTTCCGGGGGGCGCGGAGGTCAACTAATGAAAAACTGTTTTTT; CDR3: CASSFRGARRSTNEKLFF
D: .; length: 13; J: TRBJ2-2; V: TRBV11-2; size: .; DNA: TGTGCCAGCAGCTTAACGAACACCGGGGAGCTGTTTTTT; CDR3: CASSLTNTGELFF
D: .; length: 16; J: TRBJ1-1; V: TRBV19; size: .; DNA: TGTGCCAGCCTCCCACAGGGTAGGGTTTTTACTACTGAAGCTTTCTTT; CDR3: CASLPQGRVFTTEAFF
D: TRBD1; length: 13; J: TRBJ1-1; V: TRBV11-2; size: .; DNA: TGTGCCAGCAGCGCCGACAGGGGGCGCGGGGCTTTCTTT; CDR3: CASSADRGRGAFF
D: .; length: 13; J: TRBJ1-6; V: TRBV30; size: .; DNA: TGTGCCTGGAGTGGGACACGTAATTCACCCCTCCACTTT; CDR3: CAWSGTRNSPLHF
D: .; length: 18; J: TRBJ1-6; V: TRBV30; size: once; DNA: TGTGCCTCCCGAACGACCTGGGCAGAAAGCTCCTATAATTCACCCCTCCACTTT; CDR3: CASRTTWAESSYNSPLHF
D: .; length: 16; J: TRBJ2-7; V: TRBV15; size: .; DNA: TGTGCCACCAGCAGAGGTGGACAGTTTTGGCCGAGCGAGCAGTACTTC; CDR3: CATSRGGQFWPSEQYF
D: .; length: 13; J: TRBJ2-1; V: TRBV5-1; size: .; DNA: TGCGCCAGCAGCTTGGATGGGGCCAATGAGCAGTTCTTC; CDR3: CASSLDGANEQFF
D: .; length: 15; J: TRBJ2-2; V: TRBV2; size: .; DNA: TGTGCCAGCAGTGATCTCGGGGGTTATGGCGGGGAGCTGTTTTTT; CDR3: CASSDLGGYGGELFF
D: TRBD2; length: 16; J: TRBJ2-3; V: TRBV15; size: .; DNA: TGTGCCACCAGCAGAATCCGACTAGCGCCCTCGGATACGCAGTATTTT; CDR3: CATSRIRLAPSDTQYF
D: .; length: 12; J: TRBJ1-5; V: TRBV28; size: few; DNA: TGTGCCAGCAGTTTATTCCATCAGCCCCAGCATTTT; CDR3: CASSLFHQPQHF
D: TRBD1; length: 16; J: TRBJ2-6; V: TRBV7-3; size: .; DNA: TGTGCCAGCAGCTTACAGGGGGCCGCTGGGGCCAACGTCCTGACTTTC; CDR3: CASSLQGAAGANVLTF
D: .; length: 14; J: TRBJ1-2; V: TRBV6-1; size: .; DNA: TGTGCCAGCAGTGAACGCAGGTCCTCCTATGGCTACACCTTC; CDR3: CASSERRSSYGYTF
D: .; length: 15; J: TRBJ2-5; V: TRBV18; size: few; DNA: TGTGCCAGCTCACCGGATCGGGGAGTCGGAGAGACCCAGTACTTC; CDR3: CASSPDRGVGETQYF
D: .; length: 14; J: TRBJ1-2; V: TRBV7-9; size: .; DNA: TGTGCCAGCAGCTTAGAGGGGCAGGGGTACGGCTACACCTTC; CDR3: CASSLEGQGYGYTF
D: TRBD2; length: 17; J: TRBJ2-1; V: TRBV7-6; size: .; DNA: TGTGCCAGCAGCGCCAGGACTAGCGGGGGGGCTGGCAATGAGCAGTTCTTC; CDR3: CASSARTSGGAGNEQFF
D: TRBD2; length: 16; J: TRBJ2-3; V: TRBV9; size: .; DNA: TGTGCCAGCAGCCCAGGGGGGACTAGCGGGAGACGGACGCAGTATTTT; CDR3: CASSPGGTSGRRTQYF
D: .; length: 12; J: TRBJ2-1; V: TRBV6-5; size: .; DNA: TGTGCCAGCAGCTCCACTCCGGGTGAGCAGTTCTTC; CDR3: CASSSTPGEQFF
D: .; length: 12; J: TRBJ1-6; V: TRBV29-1; size: .; DNA: TGCAGCGTGGGGGACCGGGATTCACCCCTCCACTTT; CDR3: CSVGDRDSPLHF
D: TRBD2; length: 15; J: TRBJ2-3; V: TRBV27; size: .; DNA: TGTGCCAGCAGTCCGGGACTAGTAGAGGCGGATACGCAGTATTTT; CDR3: CASSPGLVEADTQYF
D: .; length: 14; J: TRBJ1-2; V: TRBV18; size: .; DNA: TGTGCCAGCTCACGGGATGGGACTTTCTATGGCTACACCTTC; CDR3: CASSRDGTFYGYTF
D: .; length: 15; J: TRBJ2-1; V: TRBV6-1; size: few; DNA: TGTGCCAGCAAGGTGACGCCCAGAGGTTACAATGAGCAGTTCTTC; CDR3: CASKVTPRGYNEQFF
D: .; length: 12; J: TRBJ2-7; V: TRBV6-4; size: few; DNA: TGTGCCAGCAGCCGGTACTCCTACGAGCAGTACTTC; CDR3: CASSRYSYEQYF
D: .; length: 16; J: TRBJ2-1; V: TRBV11-3; size: .; DNA: TGTGCCAGCAGCCCTGCCCCTAGCCGGTCCTACAATGAGCAGTTCTTC; CDR3: CASSPAPSRSYNEQFF
D: .; length: 15; J: TRBJ2-1; V: TRBV6-1; size: .; DNA: TGTGCCAGCAGTGTGCTAGCGTTAAATGGGAATGAGCAGTTCTTC; CDR3: CASSVLALNGNEQFF
D: TRBD2; length: 17; J: TRBJ2-3; V: TRBV28; size: .; DNA: TGTGCCAGCAGTTTGGGACTAGCCAGATGGGGGACAGATACGCAGTATTTT; CDR3: CASSLGLARWGTDTQYF
D: .; length: 12; J: TRBJ2-5; V: TRBV6-5; size: .; DNA: TGTGCCAGCAGCCCCGGGGACCGGGCCCAGTACTTC; CDR3: CASSPGDRAQYF
D: TRBD1; length: 17; J: TRBJ1-2; V: TRBV28; size: .; DNA: TGTGCCAGCAAAATTCGCGACAGGGTTTTTTTTAACTATGGCTACACCTTC; CDR3: CASKIRDRVFFNYGYTF
D: TRBD1; length: 13; J: TRBJ2-5; V: TRBV6-7; size: .; DNA: TGTGCCAGCAGGAACAGGGGCCAAGAGACCCAGTACTTC; CDR3: CASRNRGQETQYF
D: TRBD1; length: 15; J: TRBJ1-5; V: TRBV28; size: .; DNA: TGTGCCAGCAGTGCGCGGGACAGGGGGATTCAGCCCCAGCATTTT; CDR3: CASSARDRGIQPQHF
D: .; length: 13; J: TRBJ2-3; V: TRBV29-1; size: .; DNA: TGCAGCGGGAGCGGCACAGCTAGAGATACGCAGTATTTT; CDR3: CSGSGTARDTQYF
D: .; length: 15; J: TRBJ1-5; V: TRBV19; size: .; DNA: TGTGCCAGTAGTATAGATTGGGGGGGGAATCAGCCCCAGCATTTT; CDR3: CASSIDWGGNQPQHF
D: .; length: 14; J: TRBJ2-7; V: TRBV5-1; size: few; DNA: TGCGCCAGCAGCCTTAGCGGCAGCTCCTACGAGCAGTACTTC; CDR3: CASSLSGSSYEQYF
D: .; length: 12; J: TRBJ1-2; V: TRBV6-6; size: .; DNA: TGTGCCAGCAGTTGGACAAGGTATGGCTACACCTTC; CDR3: CASSWTRYGYTF
D: .; length: 13; J: TRBJ2-5; V: TRBV2; size: .; DNA: TGTGCCAGCTCGACCCCCCGAGGAGAGACCCAGTACTTC; CDR3: CASSTPRGETQYF
D: .; length: 16; J: TRBJ2-3; V: TRBV28; size: once; DNA: TGTGCCAGCAGCACCCAGGGAGACTGGGACACAGATACGCAGTATTTT; CDR3: CASSTQGDWDTDTQYF
D: .; length: 15; J: TRBJ1-2; V: TRBV19; size: .; DNA: TGTGCCAGTAGATTGAGTGGTGGGACGCGTCTGGGCTACACCTTC; CDR3: CASRLSGGTRLGYTF
D: .; length: 14; J: TRBJ2-5; V: TRBV7-7; size: .; DNA: TGTGCTAGCAGCTTAGGCGGGTCTAAGGGGACCCAGTACTTC; CDR3: CASSLGGSKGTQYF
D: .; length: 14; J: TRBJ1-5; V: TRBV6-5; size: .; DNA: TGTGCCAGCAGTTACGACGGAAAAAATCAGCCCCAGCATTTT; CDR3: CASSYDGKNQPQHF
D: .; length: 14; J: TRBJ1-6; V: TRBV18; size: .; DNA: TGTGCCAGCTCACCGAGGCAGGGTGATTCACCCCTCCACTTT; CDR3: CASSPRQGDSPLHF
D: TRBD2; length: 16; J: TRBJ2-7; V: TRBV11-1; size: .; DNA: TGTGCCAGCAGCTTAGGGACTAGCGGGCACTCCTACGAGCAGTACTTC; CDR3: CASSLGTSGHSYEQYF
D: TRBD1; length: 13; J: TRBJ2-5; V: TRBV6-6; size: .; DNA: TGTGCCAGCAGTCCAGGGGGACAAGAGACCCAGTACTTC; CDR3: CASSPGGQETQYF
D: .; length: 12; J: TRBJ1-2; V: TRBV4-2; size: .; DNA: TGTGCCACCCTCCAGGCTAACTATGGCTACACCTTC; CDR3: CATLQANYGYTF
D: TRBD2; length: 12; J: TRBJ2-5; V: TRBV7-7; size: few; DNA: TGTGCTAGCGGGGGGATAGATGAGACCCAGTACTTC; CDR3: CASGGIDETQYF
D: TRBD1; length: 15; J: TRBJ2-7; V: TRBV6-5; size: .; DNA: TGTGCCAGCGGCAGACAGGGAACGAAAACGTTTGAGCAGTACTTC; CDR3: CASGRQGTKTFEQYF
D: .; length: 14; J: TRBJ2-1; V: TRBV5-6; size: .; DNA: TGTGCCAGCAGCTTGATAATCCGGGGCCAGAAATTGATCTTC; CDR3: CASSLIIRGQKLIF